Described below is a single T cell receptor beta chain sequence and its context. The data originate from a study of PD-L1 blockade in urothelial cancer. Overall study: The study started patients on atezolizumab around 2014, giving 1,200 mg intravenously every 3 weeks. Blood underwent analysis 3 weeks (second dose) and 6 weeks after treatment began.

The repertoire was sequenced with immunoSEQ multiplex PCR; TCRdb's copy has only in-frame clones and lacks some. The sample lists 45,000 to 60,000 clones, roughly nine tenths occurring once. Germline assignment: CDR1 WNHNN and CDR2 SYGVQD (reference sequence). With 4 bases clipped from V and 5 bases from J, the junction kept 7 bases outside the gene matches. The CDR3 sequence is 15 residues long. Between 1 and 8 samples per patient were obtained, pretreatment and on-treatment. The sequence was obtained from a man in his sixties with urothelial cancer. Material: PBMCs, obtained around atezolizumab (anti-PD-L1) treatment. The rearrangement uses TRBV10-1 and TRBJ2-1, with 8 bases identical to TRBD2. The CDR3 bases are TGCGCCAGCAGTGGGAAGCGGGGGCCAAACAATGAGCAGTTCTTC. Translated: CASSGKRGPNNEQFF.